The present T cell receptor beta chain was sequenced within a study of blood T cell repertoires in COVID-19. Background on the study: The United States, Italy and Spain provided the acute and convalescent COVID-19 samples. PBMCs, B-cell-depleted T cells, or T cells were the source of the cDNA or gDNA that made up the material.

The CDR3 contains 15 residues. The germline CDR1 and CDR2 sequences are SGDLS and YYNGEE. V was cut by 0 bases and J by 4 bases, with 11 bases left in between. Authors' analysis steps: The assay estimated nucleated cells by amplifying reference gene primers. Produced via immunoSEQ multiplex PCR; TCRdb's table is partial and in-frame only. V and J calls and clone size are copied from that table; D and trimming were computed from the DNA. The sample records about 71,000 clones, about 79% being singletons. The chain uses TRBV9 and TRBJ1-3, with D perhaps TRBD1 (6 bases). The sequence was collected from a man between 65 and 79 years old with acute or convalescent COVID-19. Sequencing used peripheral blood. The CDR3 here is CASSVGGGGGNTIYF. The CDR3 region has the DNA TGTGCCAGCAGCGTAGGTGGCGGGGGCGGAAACACCATATATTTT.